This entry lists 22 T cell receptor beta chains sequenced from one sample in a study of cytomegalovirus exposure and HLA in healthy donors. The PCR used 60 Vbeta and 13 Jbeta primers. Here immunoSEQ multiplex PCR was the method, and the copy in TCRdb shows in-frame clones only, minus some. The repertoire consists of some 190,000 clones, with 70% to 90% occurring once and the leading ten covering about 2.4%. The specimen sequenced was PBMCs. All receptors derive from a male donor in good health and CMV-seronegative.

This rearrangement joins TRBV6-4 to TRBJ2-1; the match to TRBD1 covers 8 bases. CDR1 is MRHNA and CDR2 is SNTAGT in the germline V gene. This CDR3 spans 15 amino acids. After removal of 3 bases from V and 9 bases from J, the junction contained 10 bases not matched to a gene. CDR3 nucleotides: TGTGCCAGCAGTGAAGGTGACAGGGGTACAATTGAGCAGTTCTTC. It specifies CASSEGDRGTIEQFF.

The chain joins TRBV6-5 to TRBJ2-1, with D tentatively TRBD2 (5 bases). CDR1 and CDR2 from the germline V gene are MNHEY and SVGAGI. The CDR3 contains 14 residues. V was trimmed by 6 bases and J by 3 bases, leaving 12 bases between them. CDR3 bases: TGTGCCAGCAGGGCGCGGGCACTCTACAATGAGCAGTTCTTC. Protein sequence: CASRARALYNEQFF.

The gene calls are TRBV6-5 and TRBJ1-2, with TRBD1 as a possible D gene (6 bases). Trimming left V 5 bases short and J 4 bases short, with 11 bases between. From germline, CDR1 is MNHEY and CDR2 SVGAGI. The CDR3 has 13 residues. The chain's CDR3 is CASSRQGFYGYTF. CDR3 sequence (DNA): TGTGCCAGCAGTCGTCAGGGGTTCTATGGCTACACCTTC.

CDR3 protein: CASSPAWDRGLSGNTIYF. Written as DNA, the CDR3 is TGTGCCAGCAGCCCCGCGTGGGACAGGGGTTTATCTGGAAACACCATATATTTT. This rearrangement joins TRBV7-2 to TRBJ1-3; 10 nucleotides line up with TRBD1. This CDR3 spans 18 amino acids. Germline loops: CDR1 SGHTA, CDR2 FQGNSA. V was clipped by 5 bases and J by 1 base; unmatched bases: 11.

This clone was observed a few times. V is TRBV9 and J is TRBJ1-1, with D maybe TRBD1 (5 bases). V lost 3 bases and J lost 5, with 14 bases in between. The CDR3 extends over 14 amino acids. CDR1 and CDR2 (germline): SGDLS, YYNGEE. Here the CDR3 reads CASSEGRQLTEAFF. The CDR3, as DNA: TGTGCCAGCAGCGAGGGCCGACAGTTGACTGAAGCTTTCTTT.

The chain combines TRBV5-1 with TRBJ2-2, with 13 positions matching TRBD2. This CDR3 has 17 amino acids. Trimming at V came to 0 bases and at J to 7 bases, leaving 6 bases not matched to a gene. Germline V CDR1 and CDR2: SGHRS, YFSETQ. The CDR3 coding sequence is TGCGCCAGCAGCTTGGGCTGGACTAGCGGGGGTCTCGGGGAGCTGTTTTTT. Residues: CASSLGWTSGGLGELFF.

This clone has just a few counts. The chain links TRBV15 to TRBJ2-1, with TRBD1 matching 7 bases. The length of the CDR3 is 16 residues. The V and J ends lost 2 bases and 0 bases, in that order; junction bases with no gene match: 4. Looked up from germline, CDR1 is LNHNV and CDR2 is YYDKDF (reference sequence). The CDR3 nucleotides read TGTGCCACCAGCAGATCGGGACAGCGCTCCTACAATGAGCAGTTCTTC. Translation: CATSRSGQRSYNEQFF.

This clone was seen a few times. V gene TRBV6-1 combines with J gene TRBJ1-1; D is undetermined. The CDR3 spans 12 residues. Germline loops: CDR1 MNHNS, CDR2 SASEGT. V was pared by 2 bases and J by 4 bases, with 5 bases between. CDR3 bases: TGTGCCAGCAGTGAACGGAGCACTGAAGCTTTCTTT. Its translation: CASSERSTEAFF.

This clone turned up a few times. CDR3 region: CASSDSTGTSNEQFF. CDR3 bases: TGTGCCAGCAGTGACTCGACAGGGACTAGCAATGAGCAGTTCTTC. The chain carries TRBV6-4 and TRBJ2-1; the D gene is possibly TRBD2 (8 bases). Germline CDR1 reads MRHNA; CDR2 reads SNTAGT. V lost 0 bases and J 6 bases, leaving 12 bases between the germline ends. The CDR3 consists of 15 residues.

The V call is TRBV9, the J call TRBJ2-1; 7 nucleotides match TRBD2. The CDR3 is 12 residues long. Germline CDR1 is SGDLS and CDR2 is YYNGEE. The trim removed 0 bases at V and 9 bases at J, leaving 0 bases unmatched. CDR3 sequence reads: CASSVGGGEQFF. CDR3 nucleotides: TGTGCCAGCAGCGTAGGGGGGGGTGAGCAGTTCTTC.

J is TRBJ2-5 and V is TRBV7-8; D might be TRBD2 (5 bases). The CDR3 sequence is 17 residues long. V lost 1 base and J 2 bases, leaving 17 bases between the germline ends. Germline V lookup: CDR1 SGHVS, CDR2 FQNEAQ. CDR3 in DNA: TGTGCCAGCAGCTTAGACGGGGTTGCTACCTTACAAGAGACCCAGTACTTC. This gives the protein CASSLDGVATLQETQYF.

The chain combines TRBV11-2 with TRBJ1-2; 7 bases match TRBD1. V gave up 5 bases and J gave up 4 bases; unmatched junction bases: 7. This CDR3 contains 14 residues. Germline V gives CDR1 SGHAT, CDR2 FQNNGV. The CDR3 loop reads CASSPQGSFYGYTF. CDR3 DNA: TGTGCCAGCAGCCCACAGGGGTCTTTCTATGGCTACACCTTC. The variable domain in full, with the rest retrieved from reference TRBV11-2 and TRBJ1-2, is EAGVAQSPRYKIIEKRQSVAFWCNPISGHATLYWYQQILGQGPKLLIQFQNNGVVDDSQLPKDRFSAERLKGVDSTLKIQPAKLEDSAVYLCASSPQGSFYGYTFGSGTRLTVV.

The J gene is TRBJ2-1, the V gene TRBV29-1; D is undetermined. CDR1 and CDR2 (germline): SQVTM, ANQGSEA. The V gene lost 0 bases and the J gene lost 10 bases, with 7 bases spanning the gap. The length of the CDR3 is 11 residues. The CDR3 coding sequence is TGCAGCGTTGAAGAGGGCCAGGAGCAGTTCTTC. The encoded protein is CSVEEGQEQFF.

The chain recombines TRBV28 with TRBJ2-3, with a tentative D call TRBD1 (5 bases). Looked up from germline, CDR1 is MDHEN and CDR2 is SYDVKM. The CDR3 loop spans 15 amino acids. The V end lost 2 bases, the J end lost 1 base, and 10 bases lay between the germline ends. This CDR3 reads CASSLIIQGTDTQYF. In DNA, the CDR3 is TGTGCCAGCAGTTTAATAATACAGGGCACAGATACGCAGTATTTT.

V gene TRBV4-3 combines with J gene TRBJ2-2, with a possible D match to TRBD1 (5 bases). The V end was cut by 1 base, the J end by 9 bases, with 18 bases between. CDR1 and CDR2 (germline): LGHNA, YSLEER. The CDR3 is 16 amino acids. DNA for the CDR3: TGCGCCAGCAGCCAAGCAGGGTATCCCGACTCCCGGGAGCTGTTTTTT. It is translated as CASSQAGYPDSRELFF.

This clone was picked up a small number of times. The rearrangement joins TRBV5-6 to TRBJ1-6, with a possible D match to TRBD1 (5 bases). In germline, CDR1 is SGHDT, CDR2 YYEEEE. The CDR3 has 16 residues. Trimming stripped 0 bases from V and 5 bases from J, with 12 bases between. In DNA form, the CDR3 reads TGTGCCAGCAGCTTGGCAGGAGGGGTGGATAATTCACCCCTCCACTTT. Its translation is CASSLAGGVDNSPLHF.

The CDR3 sequence is CASSPQTSTLSTDTQYF. The CDR3 coding sequence is TGTGCCAGCAGCCCACAGACTAGCACCCTTAGCACAGATACGCAGTATTTT. The chain has TRBV9 and TRBJ2-3, with 7 positions matching TRBD2. The CDR3 runs 17 residues. After removal of 4 bases from V and 0 bases from J, the junction contained 11 bases not matched to a gene. Per the germline V gene, CDR1 is SGDLS and CDR2 is YYNGEE. Variable domain in full (rest from reference TRBV9 and TRBJ2-3): DSGVTQTPKHLITATGQRVTLRCSPRSGDLSVYWYQQSLDQGLQFLIQYYNGEERAKGNILERFSAQQFPDLHSELNLSSLELGDSALYFCASSPQTSTLSTDTQYFGPGTRLTVL.

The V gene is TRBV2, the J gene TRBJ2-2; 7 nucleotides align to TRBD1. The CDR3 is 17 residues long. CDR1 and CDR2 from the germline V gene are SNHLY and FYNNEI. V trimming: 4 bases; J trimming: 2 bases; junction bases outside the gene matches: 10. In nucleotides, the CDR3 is TGTGCCAGCAGTGTCGACAGGGTCGGCATAAACACCGGGGAGCTGTTTTTT. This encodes CASSVDRVGINTGELFF. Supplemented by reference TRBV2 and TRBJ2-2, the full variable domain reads EPEVTQTPSHQVTQMGQEVILRCVPISNHLYFYWYRQILGQKVEFLVSFYNNEISEKSEIFDDQFSVERPDGSNFTLKIRSTKLEDSAMYFCASSVDRVGINTGELFFGEGSRLTVL.

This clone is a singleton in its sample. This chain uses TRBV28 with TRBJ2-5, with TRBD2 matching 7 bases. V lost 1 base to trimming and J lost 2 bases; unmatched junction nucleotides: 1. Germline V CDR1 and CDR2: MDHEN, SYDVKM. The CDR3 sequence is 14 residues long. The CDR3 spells CASSLLGGQETQYF. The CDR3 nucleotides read TGTGCCAGCAGTTTATTGGGGGGGCAAGAGACCCAGTACTTC. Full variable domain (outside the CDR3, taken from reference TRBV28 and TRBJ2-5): DVKVTQSSRYLVKRTGEKVFLECVQDMDHENMFWYRQDPGLGLRLIYFSYDVKMKEKGDIPEGYSVSREKKERFSLILESASTNQTSMYLCASSLLGGQETQYFGPGTRLLVL.

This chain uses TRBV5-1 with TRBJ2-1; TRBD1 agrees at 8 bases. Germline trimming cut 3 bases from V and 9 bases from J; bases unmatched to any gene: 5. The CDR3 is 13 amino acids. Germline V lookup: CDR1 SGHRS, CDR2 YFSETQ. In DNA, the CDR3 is TGCGCCAGCAGCTGGGGACAGGAGGCTGAGCAGTTCTTC. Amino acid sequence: CASSWGQEAEQFF.

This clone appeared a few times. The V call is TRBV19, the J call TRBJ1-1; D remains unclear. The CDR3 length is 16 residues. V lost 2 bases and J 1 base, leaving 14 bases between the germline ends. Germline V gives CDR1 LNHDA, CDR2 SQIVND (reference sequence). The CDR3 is CASSISAATSNTEAFF. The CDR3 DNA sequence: TGTGCCAGTAGTATATCGGCCGCGACTTCGAACACTGAAGCTTTCTTT. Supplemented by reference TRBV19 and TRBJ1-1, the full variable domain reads DGGITQSPKYLFRKEGQNVTLSCEQNLNHDAMYWYRQDPGQGLRLIYYSQIVNDFQKGDIAEGYSVSREKKESFPLTVTSAQKNPTAFYLCASSISAATSNTEAFFGQGTRLTVV.

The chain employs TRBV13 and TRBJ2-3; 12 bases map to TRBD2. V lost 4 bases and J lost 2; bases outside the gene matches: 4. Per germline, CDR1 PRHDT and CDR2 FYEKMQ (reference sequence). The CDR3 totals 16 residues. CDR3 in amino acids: CASSYGLAGITDTQYF. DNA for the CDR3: TGTGCCAGCAGCTACGGACTAGCGGGGATCACAGATACGCAGTATTTT.